The entry below gives a single TCR beta chain sequence along with its context. The antigen is unknown. Primers for the PCR totalled 60 Vbeta and 13 Jbeta. Data came from immunoSEQ multiplex PCR; TCRdb stores just in-frame clones and leaves some out. The profile shows 130,000 or so clones, approximately 80% of them singletons. The data belong to a study of cytomegalovirus exposure and HLA in healthy donors. Study-level findings and limits: Whilst most TCR sequences proved rare, a subset of public TCRs occurred across many donors. Later work found most CMV-associated TCR beta chains apparently HLA-restricted. A link between a missense DCLRE1C variant and TCR beta V- and J-gene trimming emerged from a later analysis.

The V end lost 2 bases, the J end lost 6 bases, and 11 bases lay between the germline ends. Germline loops: CDR1 MNHEY, CDR2 SMNVEV (reference sequence). The CDR3 extends over 13 amino acids. The TCR originated in a young woman in good health and CMV-seropositive. The V gene is TRBV27, the J gene TRBJ2-7; tentative D call: TRBD2 (6 bases). The specimen sequenced was PBMCs. The CDR3 DNA follows: TGTGCCAGCAGTTTAGTTGTGGGGGGCGAGCAGTACTTC. This gives the protein CASSLVVGGEQYF.